Listed below are T cell receptor beta chains from one sample, sequenced in a study of blood T cell repertoires in COVID-19. Repertoires were generated with immunoSEQ multiplex PCR, while TCRdb's copy carries only in-frame clones and drops some. The data show roughly 160,000 clones, with about 80% seen just once and less than 4% held by the top ten. The sequenced sample was PBMCs or T cells enriched from blood (not recorded which). The origin of the receptors is a woman aged 60 to 75 who had recovered from COVID-19. Both conserved end residues are part of each CDR3. The order of the fields is V gene, D gene, J gene, CDR3 DNA, CDR3 protein. The D gene is left open where the match is weak.

v_gene: TRBV3-1/TRBV3-2; d_gene: .; j_gene: TRBJ1-5; CDR3nt: TGTGCCAGCAGCCAGACCCGGGAAAGGCCCCAGCATTTT; CDR3aa: CASSQTRERPQHF
v_gene: TRBV12-3/TRBV12-4; d_gene: .; j_gene: TRBJ2-3; CDR3nt: TGTGCCAGCAGTTTCAAGGGGGCAGATACGCAGTATTTT; CDR3aa: CASSFKGADTQYF
v_gene: TRBV27; d_gene: .; j_gene: TRBJ1-5; CDR3nt: TGTGCCAGCAGCCCCTGGGCGGGGTATAGCAATCAGCCCCAGCATTTT; CDR3aa: CASSPWAGYSNQPQHF
v_gene: TRBV19; d_gene: .; j_gene: TRBJ1-3; CDR3nt: TGTGCCAGTAGTCTCGTCTCTGGAAACACCATATATTTT; CDR3aa: CASSLVSGNTIYF
v_gene: TRBV19; d_gene: .; j_gene: TRBJ2-1; CDR3nt: TGTGCCAGTAGTATTGTTGGGACAGAGCAGTTCTTC; CDR3aa: CASSIVGTEQFF
v_gene: TRBV5-1; d_gene: .; j_gene: TRBJ1-5; CDR3nt: TGCGCCAGCAGCTTGTCAGGGGCGGATGTCGATCAGCCCCAGCATTTT; CDR3aa: CASSLSGADVDQPQHF
v_gene: TRBV29-1; d_gene: .; j_gene: TRBJ2-7; CDR3nt: TGCAGCGTGAGGGGAGGAATCCCCCCAAGGAACGAGCAGTACTTC; CDR3aa: CSVRGGIPPRNEQYF
v_gene: TRBV9; d_gene: .; j_gene: TRBJ2-1; CDR3nt: TGTGCCAGCAGCGTAGTGTCGGCGGACAATGAGCAGTTCTTC; CDR3aa: CASSVVSADNEQFF
v_gene: TRBV6-5; d_gene: .; j_gene: TRBJ1-2; CDR3nt: TGTGCCAGCCTGCCTAGGGGGGGCTACTATGGCTACACCTTC; CDR3aa: CASLPRGGYYGYTF
v_gene: TRBV3-1/TRBV3-2; d_gene: TRBD1; j_gene: TRBJ2-5; CDR3nt: TGTGCCAGCAGCCAAGATCGGGGGACAGGGCCAACCGAGGACCAAGAGACCCAGTACTTC; CDR3aa: CASSQDRGTGPTEDQETQYF
v_gene: TRBV5-4; d_gene: .; j_gene: TRBJ2-7; CDR3nt: TGTGCCAGCAGCTTGGACTACGGGTCCGACGAGCAGTACTTC; CDR3aa: CASSLDYGSDEQYF
v_gene: TRBV7-2; d_gene: .; j_gene: TRBJ2-3; CDR3nt: TGTGCCAGCAGCACGAGGGACTGGGGAAGGGTAGATACGCAGTATTTT; CDR3aa: CASSTRDWGRVDTQYF
v_gene: TRBV18; d_gene: .; j_gene: TRBJ1-3; CDR3nt: TGTGCCAGCTCGGAATTACACAGCTCTGGAAACACCATATATTTT; CDR3aa: CASSELHSSGNTIYF
v_gene: TRBV2; d_gene: TRBD1; j_gene: TRBJ1-2; CDR3nt: TGTGCCAGCAGTGAGGACAGGGGCGTTTATGGCTACACCTTC; CDR3aa: CASSEDRGVYGYTF
v_gene: TRBV29-1; d_gene: .; j_gene: TRBJ2-3; CDR3nt: TGCAGCGTTGAAGGCGGGACTAGCACAGATACGCAGTATTTT; CDR3aa: CSVEGGTSTDTQYF
v_gene: TRBV7-2; d_gene: TRBD1; j_gene: TRBJ2-1; CDR3nt: TGTGCCAGCAGCTTTGACAGGGGGGGTACGCAGTTCTTC; CDR3aa: CASSFDRGGTQFF
v_gene: TRBV27; d_gene: .; j_gene: TRBJ1-2; CDR3nt: TGTGCCAGCAGTTTATCGGCGGGGAACTATGGCTACACCTTC; CDR3aa: CASSLSAGNYGYTF
v_gene: TRBV9; d_gene: .; j_gene: TRBJ1-1; CDR3nt: TGTGCCAGCAGCCAGGGGATTGGGGGAACTGAAGCTTTCTTT; CDR3aa: CASSQGIGGTEAFF
v_gene: TRBV5-4; d_gene: .; j_gene: TRBJ1-4; CDR3nt: TGTGCCAGCAGCTTGAGCGGCGTCCATAATGAAAAACTGTTTTTT; CDR3aa: CASSLSGVHNEKLFF